The 3 T cell receptor beta chains in this list originate from one sample, sequenced in a study of graft-versus-host responses after intestinal transplantation. The method was immunoSEQ multiplex PCR; TCRdb's version includes in-frame clones alone and lacks a portion of them. Among tens of thousands of clones listed, approximately 91% were seen once. The antigens for these receptors are not known. The specimen comprised unstimulated CD4+ T cells sorted from spleen or lymph node cells, sampled before intestinal transplant. The receptors here all came from a human donor who received an intestinal transplant.

This clone has only a few counts. The rearrangement uses TRBV19 and TRBJ2-1; maybe TRBD2 (5 bases). V dropped 3 bases and J dropped 0 bases, with 24 bases sitting between them. Per germline, CDR1 LNHDA and CDR2 SQIVND (reference sequence). The CDR3 spans 20 residues. The CDR3 loop reads CASSMSRSRTHRLSYNEQFF. CDR3 nucleotides: TGTGCCAGTAGTATGAGTCGATCTAGGACTCACCGTCTCTCCTACAATGAGCAGTTCTTC.

The V call is TRBV5-1, the J call TRBJ2-5; 13 bases agree with TRBD2. Germline CDR1 reads SGHRS; CDR2 reads YFSETQ. The length of the CDR3 is 17 residues. The V segment lost 0 bases and the J segment 1 base; nucleotides outside the gene matches: 3. CDR3 sequence: CASSLGGTSGTQETQYF. CDR3 DNA: TGCGCCAGCAGCTTGGGCGGGACTAGCGGGACCCAAGAGACCCAGTACTTC.

The V gene is TRBV19, the J gene TRBJ2-7, with 7 bases matching TRBD1. CDR3 length equals 17 residues. With V trimmed by 5 bases and J by 0 bases, 13 bases remained unmatched. Germline V CDR1 and CDR2: LNHDA, SQIVND (reference sequence). The CDR3 sequence: CASSPRGGQLASYEQYF. CDR3 DNA: TGTGCCAGTAGTCCCCGTGGGGGACAGCTTGCCTCCTACGAGCAGTACTTC.